This TCR beta chain was recorded in a study of cytomegalovirus exposure and HLA in healthy donors (dated 2017 in TCRdb). For context, the study as a whole: In an earlier analysis of approximately 500 of the donors, approximately 260 Gb of sequence data and some 120 million unique TCR beta sequences from about 180 million T cells were reported. To predict cytomegalovirus infection status, the study brought together high-throughput TCR immunosequencing, statistical association of individual TCRs with disease status, and machine learning. A later genetic analysis used genome-wide SNP genotypes for about 65% of the 666 donors, treating that subset as a discovery cohort. Alongside the repertoire data, information on donor age, sex, ethnicity and CMV serostatus was compiled. Every discovery cohort repertoire had been produced on one sequencing platform. HLA typing covered class I and class II loci at four-digit resolution. An earlier analysis of some 500 of the donors used high-throughput TCR beta sequencing to judge whether each TCR beta V gene segment behaved as functional or pseudogenic. The T cell repertoires of around 730 subjects were profiled by immunosequencing and related to cytomegalovirus serostatus. Roughly five DR-DQ haplotypes were handled as single units for association and clustering because linkage in the cohort was strong. The study aimed to test whether signatures of past pathogen exposure could be identified by cataloging public T cell receptors. Of the 350 to 450 genotyped donors, around 81% fell in the genetic ancestry cluster associated with self-reported Caucasian donors. Roughly 300 gigabases of sequencing data and approximately 80 million unique TCR sequences were included in an early release covering over 600 HLA-typed donors. A later analysis re-analyzed previously published TCR beta repertoires from 550 to 700 donors and added high-resolution HLA genotyping to study TCR occurrence patterns. On average, 235,054 unique TCR beta nucleotide sequences were sequenced per donor among roughly 430 genotyped donors of the cohort, with roughly 18% of those sequences being non-productive. Typing coverage differed by locus: A, B, C, DRB1 and DQB1 were typed in roughly 629-630 donors, DQA1 in roughly 500, DPA1 in approximately 600, and DPB1 in 472. In addition to the first cohort of approximately 650 subjects, a separate validation cohort of over 90 different subjects was used. Rather than drawing on any new phenotypic data, the later analysis identified candidate immune exposures from TCR beta sequences and the way those sequences occurred across donors.

With respect to this clone: Its specific antigen is unknown. One junction end does not reproduce the germline sequence, and a read error may be involved.

The cysteine opens and the phenylalanine closes a CDR3 of 16 amino acids. Only CDR3 DNA is held: 48 bases, read in frame from base 1. According to the germline V gene (reference sequence), CDR1 reads SEHNR and CDR2 reads FQNEAQ. In total, fewer than 750 healthy bone marrow donors made up the cohort. Cohort members were all nominally healthy when sampled, although unrecorded immune exposures were likely present. The donor was CMV seronegative and was included in the group of a few hundred seronegative cohort members. A peripheral blood sample was collected from each donor, and TCR beta sequencing was performed on peripheral blood mononuclear cells. Genomic DNA was extracted from the blood cell samples with the Qiagen DNeasy Blood Extraction Kit. The library was produced with the immunoSEQ multiplex PCR assay. For the multiplex PCR, a mixture combining 60 forward primers for TCR Vbeta segments and 13 reverse primers for TCR Jbeta segments was used. The CDR3 region of rearranged TCR beta genes was amplified from genomic DNA by a multiplex PCR assay. The amplified TCR beta libraries were sequenced on the Illumina HiSeq System as 87-base-pair reads. As for how the authors treated the data: A later analysis counted about 80 million unique TCR beta chains across the 650 to 700 repertoires, and some 11 million of these chains were shared by at least two donors. Raw reads were error-corrected and collapsed into unique sequences with a nearest-neighbor algorithm that merged closely related sequences to remove PCR and sequencing errors. CDR3 sequences were aligned to IMGT reference sequences to assign V, D and J gene segments. For a sequence to be retained, a match of at least six nucleotides was required to both a V gene segment and a J gene segment. A rearrangement counted as productive if the CDR3 had no stop codons and remained in frame with V and J, and every other rearrangement counted as non-productive. Following IMGT convention, CDR3 was defined as the stretch from the second conserved V-encoded cysteine up to the conserved J-encoded phenylalanine. Sequences without an unambiguous match to a single V gene segment were excluded from the earlier analysis of several hundred of the donors. In an earlier analysis of 587 of the donors, V segments were called functional above 56.7% productive rearrangements and were called segregating when the between-donor standard deviation exceeded 5%. A statistical classification framework was built to diagnose cytomegalovirus status from the catalog of TCR beta chain sequences. In a later analysis, V and J genes were assigned by comparing TCR nucleotide sequences against IMGT/GENE-DB human TR gene sequences. In a later analysis, CDR3 sequences and most-parsimonious VDJ recombination scenarios were assigned using the TCRdist pipeline. In a later analysis, each TCR beta chain was defined by its CDR3 amino acid sequence together with its V-gene family, and reads lacking a unique V-gene family were excluded. To address suspected cross-contamination and a sequencing artifact, a later analysis removed over 500 highly shared, low-generation-probability nucleotide sequences. A later analysis calculated a clonal expansion index for each public chain from normalized within-repertoire ranks of inferred template counts. In a later analysis, generation probabilities were computed using a VDJ recombination model fitted to out-of-frame rearrangements, and the results were checked against IGoR. In a later analysis, hypergeometric tests were used to score TCR-TCR, TCR-HLA and TCR-CMV co-occurrence, with a repertoire-size bias correction applied to TCR pairs. In a later analysis, false discovery rates were estimated by permuting HLA or CMV assignments 20 times. In a later analysis, co-occurring TCRs were grouped with DBSCAN, and TCRdist sequence similarity was added when clustering was performed within HLA-allele-positive subsets. Repertoires with fewer than 30,000 or more than 120,000 public chains were left out of co-occurrence clustering, as were roughly five repertoires with anomalous nucleotide sharing. The immuneACCESS repertoire file appears here via TCRdb, limited to in-frame rearrangements. These files lack a portion of the clones; in checked studies, under half of the deficit traces to unresolved V genes, and the cause of the others is not known. That table furnishes V, J and clone size, whereas the DNA furnished D and trimming. Across this sample there are 150,000 to 200,000 clones, with 70% to 90% seen only once. Of the sample, roughly 1.8% is held by the ten largest clones.

On the study overall, not on this receptor specifically: In a later analysis, HLA-associated TCR beta chains were found to be more clonally expanded and to have lower generation probabilities than equally common non-associated chains. A group of highly shared sequence variants was considered likely to be a technical artifact of the sequencing pipeline. A further reported finding was that TCR beta sequences accurately predicted the HLA-A and HLA-B alleles for most subjects in the first cohort. The presence/absence analyses assumed that sequencing depth was roughly uniform across donors, and that assumption may not be true. Most TCR sequences were observed very rarely across donors, whereas some public TCRs were present in many individuals. A total of 150 to 200 TCR beta chains were listed by the study as associated with cytomegalovirus. In vitro tests confirmed that a few of the cytomegalovirus-associated TCR beta chains recognize cytomegalovirus antigens. According to a later analysis, most CMV-associated TCR beta chains appeared to be HLA-restricted, and the HLA associations seemed to be driven largely by CMV exposure. In this cohort, only TCR beta chains were sequenced, and detectable features were limited by the absence of alpha or paired-chain data. Cytomegalovirus status was reported to be diagnosed by the classifier with high specificity and sensitivity in both the original and validation cohorts. Correlated functional status among segregating V segments might be attributable to linkage disequilibrium, but an unknown experimental factor could not be ruled out. Because HLA typing was missing for some donors at each locus, association tests included only the typed subset. The authors suggested that the approach could potentially be generalized to other disease states and immunological phenotypes. In a later analysis, 16,951 TCR beta sequences were associated with specific HLA alleles at a false discovery rate of 0.05. Because counts were too low, seventeen rarely observed V segments, including chromosome 9 orphons, were excluded from the earlier analysis of some 540 of the donors. Several of the top co-occurrence clusters appeared to be linked to parvovirus B19, influenza, CMV and Epstein-Barr virus, according to a later analysis. A later analysis found that TCR association rates varied across HLA loci, with DRB1 alleles showing the most associated TCRs and HLA-C alleles the fewest. In an earlier analysis of around 500 of the donors, most TCR beta V segments appeared in productive rearrangements about 87% or about 30% of the time, broadly matching IMGT annotations. Because the 87-base-pair reads could not distinguish some IMGT-functional V segments, including TRBV6-2 and TRBV6-3, those segments were excluded. In a later genetic analysis, a missense DCLRE1C variant was associated with V-gene and J-gene trimming of TCR beta chains, and the association was replicated in an independent cohort. CMV serostatus was the only immune exposure information available for the cohort. Assigning TCR associations to individual alleles was difficult when HLA alleles, especially DR and DQ, strongly co-occurred. According to a later genetic analysis, donors in an Asian-associated ancestry cluster had fewer N-insertions in productive TCRs than the approximately 630-donor mean.

The sample was PBMCs. The sequence was obtained from a woman in her late teens or twenties in good health and CMV-seronegative. The chain uses TRBV7-9 and TRBJ1-5; the central 8 bases match TRBD1. The sequenced DNA: TGTTCCAGCAGCAGTGCGGGACAGGAGGCCAGGCAGCCCCAGCATTTT. This is translated as CSSSSAGQEARQPQHF. The variable domain in full, with residues beyond the CDR3 obtained from the reference TRBV7-9 and TRBJ1-5 genes, is DTGVSQNPRHKITKRGQNVTFRCDPISEHNRLYWYRQTLGQGPEFLTYFQNEAQLEKSRLLSDRFSAERPKGSFSTLEIQRTEQGDSAMYLCSSSSAGQEARQPQHFGDGTRLSIL.